This T cell receptor (beta chain) was found in a study of early T cells in non-severe SARS-CoV-2 infection. Turning to the study itself: RNA in bulk from unsorted whole blood was sequenced, and chains were unpaired.

Study-level results: Matches to VDJdb favored anti-spike CD8 responses and missed private and CD4 specificities.

This clonotype was recorded many times. Its antigen is undetermined. CDR3 length: 17 amino acids. The trim removed 4 bases at V and 4 bases at J, leaving 12 bases unmatched. CDR1 and CDR2 (germline): LGHNA, YNFKEQ. Researchers tagged individual cDNA molecules with unique molecular identifiers. TCRdb passed the 5' RACE reads through MiXCR, listing each CDR3 protein once. The table has about 30,000 distinct CDR3 sequences, roughly 7% seen once. The source is an adult who was a healthcare worker with PCR-confirmed SARS-CoV-2 infection or an uninfected control (not recorded which). The V and J genes are TRBV4-2 and TRBJ2-3, with 9 bases that match TRBD1. Sequenced: whole blood. The CDR3 loop is CASSLTGGGTNADTQYF. In DNA form, the CDR3 reads TGTGCCAGCAGCCTGACAGGGGGTGGCACGAACGCAGATACGCAGTATTTT.